This paragraph covers one T cell receptor (beta chain) sequence. The protocol was immunoSEQ multiplex PCR, while the TCRdb copy is restricted to in-frame clones and leaves out a portion. The sample has approximately 77,000 clones, over 80% seen once. CDR3 length: 15 amino acids. J gave up 6 bases and V 5 bases, and 5 bases lay outside the gene matches. Looked up from germline, CDR1 is SNHLY and CDR2 is FYNNEI. The sample originates from a study of OX40 agonist ivuxolimab in advanced cancers. The sequencing used CD4+ or CD8+ T cells sorted from blood, collected in a trial of the OX40 agonist ivuxolimab. This TCR was sampled from an adult with an advanced solid tumor such as melanoma, head and neck, liver or kidney cancer. J is TRBJ1-5 and V is TRBV2; 12 bases agree with TRBD1. CDR3 in amino acids: CASSRGQGAVQPQHF. The CDR3 DNA is TGTGCCAGCAGTAGGGGACAGGGGGCCGTTCAGCCCCAGCATTTT.